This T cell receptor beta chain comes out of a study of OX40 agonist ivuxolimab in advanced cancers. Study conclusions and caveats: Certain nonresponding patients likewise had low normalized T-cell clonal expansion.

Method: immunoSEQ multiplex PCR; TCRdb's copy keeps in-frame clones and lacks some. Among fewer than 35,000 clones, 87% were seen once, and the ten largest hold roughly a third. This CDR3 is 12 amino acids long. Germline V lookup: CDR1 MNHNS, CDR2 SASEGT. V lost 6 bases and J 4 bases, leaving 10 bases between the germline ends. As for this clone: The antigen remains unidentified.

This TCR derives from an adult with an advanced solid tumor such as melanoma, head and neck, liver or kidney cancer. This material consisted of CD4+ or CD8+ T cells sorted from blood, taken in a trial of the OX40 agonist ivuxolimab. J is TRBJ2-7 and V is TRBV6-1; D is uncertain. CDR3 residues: CASSPPRYEQYF. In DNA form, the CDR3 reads TGTGCCAGCAGCCCCCCGCGTTACGAGCAGTACTTC.